This TCR beta chain derives from a study of cytomegalovirus exposure and HLA in healthy donors. Details on this clone: Its antigen is not known.

The PCR employed 60 Vbeta primers together with 13 Jbeta primers. Authors' processing steps: Unique TCR beta chains totaled some 88 million in a later count, with 8.5 million to 12 million of them shared. Assay: immunoSEQ multiplex PCR; the TCRdb copy retains only in-frame clones and omits some. The V and J calls and clone size come from that table; D and trimming were worked out from the DNA. The data hold about 170,000 clones, with roughly 79% observed a single time. General study points: Later on, a genetic analysis was performed. It linked a missense variant in DCLRE1C with V- and J-gene trimming of TCR beta. In a later analysis, CMV-associated beta chains were mostly HLA-associated, it appeared.

The sequencing sample was made of PBMCs. The sequence derives from a woman under 30 in good health and CMV-seropositive.

The CDR3 spells CASRPTGQGYTDEQYF. The CDR3, as DNA: TGTGCCAGCAGGCCAACCGGACAGGGGTATACGGACGAGCAGTACTTC. The chain has TRBV28 and TRBJ2-7; 9 bases are shared with TRBD1. CDR1 MDHEN and CDR2 SYDVKM come from the germline V gene. The CDR3 is 16 amino acids. V trimming: 6 bases; J trimming: 5 bases; junction bases outside the gene matches: 14.